These T cell receptor beta chains were read from a single sample in a study of blood T cell repertoires in COVID-19. The repertoire was sequenced with immunoSEQ multiplex PCR; TCRdb's copy has only in-frame clones and lacks some. The data contain roughly 100,000 clones, over 75% of them seen just once; the ten biggest clones take up approximately 5.5%. Sample: peripheral blood. These receptors were collected from a human donor in a cohort sampled during active COVID-19. Each CDR3 is given with its conserved first and last residue. Fields, in order: V gene, CDR3 protein.

>TRBV6-5
CASSYHSLSDTQYF
>TRBV7-8
CASRIRTFGGSGELFF
>TRBV24-1
CATSDFGGSKKNEQFF
>TRBV9
CASSVVGSGIGETQYF
>TRBV7-9
CASSGTSTTDTQYF
>TRBV10-3
CAIRTSGSVYEQYF
>TRBV5-6
CASSLPGETLMAFF
>TRBV18
CASSTAAGGVNEQFF
>TRBV7-2
CASSLGVEGTGYTF
>TRBV3-1/TRBV3-2
CASSLDKNTEAFF
>TRBV5-4
CASSQYAFSGFSGGDTQYF
>TRBV7-2
CASSLEEGASGALSRTQYF
>TRBV4-3
CASSQEMGLGAFF
>TRBV4-1
CASSQVTDFLNQPQHF
>TRBV6-1
CASSEALLGGTFYNEQFF
>TRBV7-2
CASSFDRPYEQYF
>TRBV30
CAWSPFYFGPQHF
>TRBV7-9
CASSLVGGAGETQYF
>TRBV14
CASSQDTGTYGYTF
>TRBV5-1
CASSPLTGAPETQYF
>TRBV12-5
CASGPNSRQPQHF
>TRBV5-1
CASSLAGGADTQYF
>TRBV19
CASSIDLRSGETQYF
>TRBV14
CASQGQGSTEAFF
>TRBV7-9
CASSLVIVTKDEKLFF
>TRBV14
CASSQGGPGVYNEQFF
>TRBV19
CASSVRGESSPLHF
>TRBV27
CASSSGLAGLEGNEQFF